This passage covers 15 T cell receptor beta chains from one sample sequenced in a study of cytomegalovirus exposure and HLA in healthy donors. The PCR made use of 60 Vbeta and 13 Jbeta primers. Some clones are missing from TCRdb's copy, which holds only in-frame ones; the method was immunoSEQ multiplex PCR. The sample has 160,000 or so clones, roughly 80% seen once; the top ten hold around 4%. The sample comprised PBMCs. The origin of the receptors is a man aged 35 to 55 in good health and CMV-seronegative.

The CDR3 region is CASSPSLRTGTYEQYF. The CDR3 DNA is TGTGCCAGCAGCCCTTCCCTCCGGACAGGGACCTACGAGCAGTACTTC. The chain is built from TRBV7-8 and TRBJ2-5; TRBD1 aligns across 8 bases. The J call may be faulty, since TRBJ2-7 better matches the DNA end. This CDR3 is 16 amino acids long. Per the germline V gene, CDR1 is SGHVS and CDR2 is FQNEAQ.

This sequence joins TRBV6-6 and TRBJ2-1; 8 bases line up with TRBD1. Germline V CDR1 and CDR2: MNHNY, SVGAGI (reference sequence). V lost 7 bases and J lost 8; bases outside the gene matches: 4. The CDR3 spans 12 residues. For the CDR3, the DNA is TGTGCCAGCAAGGACAGGGTCGATGAGCAGTTCTTC. Amino acids: CASKDRVDEQFF.

V and J are TRBV7-6 and TRBJ2-7, with a tentative D call TRBD1 (6 bases). The CDR3 extends over 15 amino acids. Trimming left V 5 bases short and J 3 bases short, with 17 bases between. Germline values: CDR1 SGHVS, CDR2 FNYEAQ. The CDR3 spells CASSPRDTPYYEQYF. Written as DNA, the CDR3 is TGTGCCAGCAGCCCCCGGGACACACCTTACTACGAGCAGTACTTC.

The chain uses TRBV7-2 and TRBJ1-5, with unresolved D. The V and J ends lost 1 base and 3 bases respectively, with 4 bases between them. From germline, CDR1 is SGHTA and CDR2 FQGNSA. This CDR3 comprises 13 residues. The CDR3 region is CASSLDFNQPQHF. The CDR3 DNA follows: TGTGCCAGCAGCTTAGACTTCAATCAGCCCCAGCATTTT.

This clone has only a few counts. This chain links TRBV21-1 with TRBJ2-6; the table's D call of TRBD1 was not tested on the DNA. TRBV21-1 is flagged as a pseudogene. This CDR3 is 16 amino acids long. CDR3 loop: CASSKTPHTGANVLTF. The CDR3 DNA sequence: TGTGCCAGCAGCAAGACACCCCACACTGGGGCCAACGTCCTGACTTTC.

The CDR3 reads CASSLTGGRGEQYF. The DNA of the CDR3 is TGTGCCAGCAGTTTGACAGGGGGCAGGGGCGAGCAGTACTTC. The chain has TRBV28 and TRBJ2-7; 10 bases line up with TRBD1. V dropped 3 bases and J dropped 6; count of bases not matched to a gene: 5. Germline V gene lookup returns CDR1 MDHEN and CDR2 SYDVKM. The length of the CDR3 is 14 residues.

The J gene is TRBJ2-1, the V gene TRBV5-1; TRBD2 agrees at 9 bases. V gave up 4 bases and J gave up 5 bases; unmatched junction bases: 10. Germline V gene lookup returns CDR1 SGHRS and CDR2 YFSETQ. This CDR3 contains 16 residues. This CDR3 is CASSPKGAGGDNEQFF. CDR3 DNA: TGCGCCAGCAGCCCCAAGGGGGCGGGGGGGGACAATGAGCAGTTCTTC.

The chain carries TRBV30 and TRBJ2-1; 7 positions agree with TRBD1. The germline V gene has CDR1 GTSNPN and CDR2 SVGIG (reference sequence). The CDR3 runs 15 residues. V shed 2 bases and J 0 bases; nucleotides not matched to a gene: 4. The CDR3 reads CAWSSTGSSYNEQFF. In nucleotides, the CDR3 is TGTGCCTGGAGTTCGACAGGGAGCTCCTACAATGAGCAGTTCTTC.

CDR3 sequence: CASSREDRVKGEQYF. The CDR3 bases are TGCGCCAGCAGCCGAGAGGACAGGGTAAAAGGCGAGCAGTACTTC. The V call is TRBV4-1, the J call TRBJ2-7; 8 bases line up with TRBD1. The V gene end was trimmed by 4 bases and the J gene end by 6 bases; junction bases not matched to a gene: 11. There are 15 residues in the CDR3. Germline V gene sequence: CDR1 MGHRA, CDR2 YSYEKL.

In this sample, this clone turned up once. V is TRBV10-1 and J is TRBJ1-6; the match to TRBD1 covers 7 bases. The CDR3 has 13 residues. V shed 4 bases, J shed 11 bases, and the junction held 5 bases outside the gene matches. Germline CDR1 is WNHNN and CDR2 is SYGVQD (reference sequence). Here the CDR3 DNA reads TGCGCCAGCAGTGCACGGGACAGCCCACCCCTCCACTTT. This translates into CASSARDSPPLHF.

The rearrangement links TRBV11-2 to TRBJ1-2; no firm D call. CDR3 length: 15 amino acids. V was clipped by 0 bases and J by 3 bases, with 11 bases between them. Germline values: CDR1 SGHAT, CDR2 FQNNGV. CDR3 sequence reads: CASSLDKRPHYGYTF. Here the CDR3 DNA reads TGTGCCAGCAGCTTAGATAAGCGACCTCACTATGGCTACACCTTC.

The chain has TRBV2 and TRBJ1-5; weak D call: TRBD1 (6 bases). V was trimmed by 3 bases and J by 4 bases, leaving 16 bases between them. The CDR3 extends over 16 amino acids. Germline CDR1 reads SNHLY; CDR2 reads FYNNEI. The chain's CDR3 is CASSEGGRRWNQPQHF. The CDR3, as DNA: TGTGCCAGCAGTGAGGGGGGGCGAAGGTGGAATCAGCCCCAGCATTTT. Full variable domain (missing parts from reference TRBV2 and TRBJ1-5): EPEVTQTPSHQVTQMGQEVILRCVPISNHLYFYWYRQILGQKVEFLVSFYNNEISEKSEIFDDQFSVERPDGSNFTLKIRSTKLEDSAMYFCASSEGGRRWNQPQHFGDGTRLSIL.

This clone has only one observation. This rearrangement joins TRBV29-1 to TRBJ2-1, with TRBD1 identical over 7 bases. From germline, CDR1 is SQVTM and CDR2 ANQGSEA. The ends lost 7 bases at V and 4 bases at J; junction bases unmatched: 4. This CDR3 has 12 residues. CDR3 bases: TGCAGCGCTGGGGACAGTTACAATGAGCAGTTCTTC. Residues: CSAGDSYNEQFF.

The chain combines TRBV7-6 with TRBJ1-5; 10 positions match TRBD1. This CDR3 is built from 18 residues. The V and J ends lost 4 bases and 2 bases, in that order; junction bases with no gene match: 11. CDR1 is SGHVS, CDR2 FNYEAQ, per germline. Here the CDR3 DNA reads TGTGCCAGCAGCTCTGGACAGGGGGGTTTGATCGGCAATCAGCCCCAGCATTTT. This codes for CASSSGQGGLIGNQPQHF. The whole variable domain, filled in from reference TRBV7-6 and TRBJ1-5, reads GAGVSQSPRYKVTKRGQDVALRCDPISGHVSLYWYRQALGQGPEFLTYFNYEAQQDKSGLPNDRFSAERPEGSISTLTIQRTEQRDSAMYRCASSSGQGGLIGNQPQHFGDGTRLSIL.

V usage is TRBV19 and J usage is TRBJ1-1, with D perhaps TRBD1 (5 bases). Per the germline V gene, CDR1 is LNHDA and CDR2 is SQIVND (reference sequence). Trimming removed 7 bases from V and 0 bases from J, with 9 bases in between. The CDR3 extends over 13 amino acids. This CDR3 is CASIRGLNTEAFF. CDR3 nucleotides: TGTGCCAGTATAAGGGGTTTGAACACTGAAGCTTTCTTT. The whole variable domain, filled in from reference TRBV19 and TRBJ1-1, reads DGGITQSPKYLFRKEGQNVTLSCEQNLNHDAMYWYRQDPGQGLRLIYYSQIVNDFQKGDIAEGYSVSREKKESFPLTVTSAQKNPTAFYLCASIRGLNTEAFFGQGTRLTVV.